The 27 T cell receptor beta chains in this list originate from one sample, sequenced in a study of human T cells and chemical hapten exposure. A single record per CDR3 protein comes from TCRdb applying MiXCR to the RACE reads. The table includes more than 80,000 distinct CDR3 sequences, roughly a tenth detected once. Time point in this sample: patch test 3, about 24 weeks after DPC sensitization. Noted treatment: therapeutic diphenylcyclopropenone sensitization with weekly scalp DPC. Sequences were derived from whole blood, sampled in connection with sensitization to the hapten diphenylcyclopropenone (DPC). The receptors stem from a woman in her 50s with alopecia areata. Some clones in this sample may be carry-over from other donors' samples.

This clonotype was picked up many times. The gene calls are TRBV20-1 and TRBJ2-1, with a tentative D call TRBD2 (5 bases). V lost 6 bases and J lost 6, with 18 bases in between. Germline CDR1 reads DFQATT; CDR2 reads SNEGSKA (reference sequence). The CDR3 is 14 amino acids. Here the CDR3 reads CSAQRASRGNEQFF. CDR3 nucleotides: TGCAGTGCCCAGAGGGCTAGCCGGGGCAATGAGCAGTTCTTC.

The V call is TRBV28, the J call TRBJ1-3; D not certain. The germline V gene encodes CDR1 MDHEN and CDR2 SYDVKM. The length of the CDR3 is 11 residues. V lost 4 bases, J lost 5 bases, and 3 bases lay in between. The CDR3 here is CASSSRNTIYF. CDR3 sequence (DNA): TGTGCCAGCAGTTCCAGAAACACCATATATTTT.

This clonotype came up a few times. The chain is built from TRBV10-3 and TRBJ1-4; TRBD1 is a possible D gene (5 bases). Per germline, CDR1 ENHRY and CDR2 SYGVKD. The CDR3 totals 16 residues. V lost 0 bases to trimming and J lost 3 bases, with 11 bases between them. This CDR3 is CAISESTAKPNEKLFF. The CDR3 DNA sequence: TGTGCCATCAGTGAGTCGACAGCCAAGCCTAATGAAAAACTGTTTTTT.

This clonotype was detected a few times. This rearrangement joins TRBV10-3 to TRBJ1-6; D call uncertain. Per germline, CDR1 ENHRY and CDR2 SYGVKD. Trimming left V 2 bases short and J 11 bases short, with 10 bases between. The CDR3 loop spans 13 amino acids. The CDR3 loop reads CAISERASPPLHF. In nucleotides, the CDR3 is TGTGCCATCAGTGAGCGGGCAAGTCCACCCCTCCACTTT.

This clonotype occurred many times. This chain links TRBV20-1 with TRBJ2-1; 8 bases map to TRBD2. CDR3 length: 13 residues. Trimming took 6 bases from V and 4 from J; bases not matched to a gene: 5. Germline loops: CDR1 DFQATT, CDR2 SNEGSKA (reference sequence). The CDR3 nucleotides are TGCAGTGCCACTAGCGGAGGATACAATGAGCAGTTCTTC. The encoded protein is CSATSGGYNEQFF.

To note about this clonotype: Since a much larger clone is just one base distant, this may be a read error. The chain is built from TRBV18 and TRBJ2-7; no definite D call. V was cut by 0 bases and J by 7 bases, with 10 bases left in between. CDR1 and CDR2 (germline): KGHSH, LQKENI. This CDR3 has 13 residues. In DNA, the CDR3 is TGTGCCAGCTCACCACCAGGGCTCCAAGAGCAGTACTTC. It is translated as CASSPPGLQEQYF.

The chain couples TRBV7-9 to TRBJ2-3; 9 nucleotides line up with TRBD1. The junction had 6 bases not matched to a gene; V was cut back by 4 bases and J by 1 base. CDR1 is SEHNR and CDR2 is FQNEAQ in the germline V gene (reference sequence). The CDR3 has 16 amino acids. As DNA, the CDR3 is TGTGCCAGCAGCTCCGGGACAGGGTTTGGCACAGATACGCAGTATTTT. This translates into CASSSGTGFGTDTQYF. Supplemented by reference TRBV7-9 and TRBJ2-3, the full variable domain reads DTGVSQNPRHKITKRGQNVTFRCDPISEHNRLYWYRQTLGQGPEFLTYFQNEAQLEKSRLLSDRFSAERPKGSFSTLEIQRTEQGDSAMYLCASSSGTGFGTDTQYFGPGTRLTVL.

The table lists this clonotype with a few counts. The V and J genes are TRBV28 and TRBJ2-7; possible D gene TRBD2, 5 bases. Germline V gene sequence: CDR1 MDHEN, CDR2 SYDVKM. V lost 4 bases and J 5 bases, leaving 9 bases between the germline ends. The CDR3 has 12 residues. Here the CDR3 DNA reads TGTGCCAGCAGTTCCGGGGTAGACGAGCAGTACTTC. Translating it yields CASSSGVDEQYF.

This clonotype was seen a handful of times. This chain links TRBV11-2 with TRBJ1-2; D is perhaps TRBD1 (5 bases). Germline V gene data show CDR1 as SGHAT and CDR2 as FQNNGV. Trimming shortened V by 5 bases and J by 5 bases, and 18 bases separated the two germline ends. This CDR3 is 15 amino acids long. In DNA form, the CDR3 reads TGTGCCAGCAGCCTACTGGGCCCTTCAGGGTATGGCTACACCTTC. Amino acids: CASSLLGPSGYGYTF.

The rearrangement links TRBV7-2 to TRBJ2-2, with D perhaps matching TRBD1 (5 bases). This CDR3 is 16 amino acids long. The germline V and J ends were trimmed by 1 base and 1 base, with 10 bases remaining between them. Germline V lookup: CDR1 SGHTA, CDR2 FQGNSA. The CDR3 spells CASSLEGLRNTGELFF. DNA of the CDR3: TGTGCCAGCAGCTTAGAGGGGCTCAGGAACACCGGGGAGCTGTTTTTT. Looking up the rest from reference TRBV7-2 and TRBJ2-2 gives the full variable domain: GAGVSQSPSNKVTEKGKDVELRCDPISGHTALYWYRQSLGQGLEFLIYFQGNSAPDKSGLPSDRFSAERTGGSVSTLTIQRTQQEDSAVYLCASSLEGLRNTGELFFGEGSRLTVL.

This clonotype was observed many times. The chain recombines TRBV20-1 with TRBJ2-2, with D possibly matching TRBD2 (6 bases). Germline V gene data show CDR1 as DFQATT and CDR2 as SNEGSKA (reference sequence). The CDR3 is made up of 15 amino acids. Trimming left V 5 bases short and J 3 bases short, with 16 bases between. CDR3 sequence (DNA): TGCAGTGCTCACGCGGGTAGCGGCTACACCGGGGAGCTGTTTTTT. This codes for CSAHAGSGYTGELFF.

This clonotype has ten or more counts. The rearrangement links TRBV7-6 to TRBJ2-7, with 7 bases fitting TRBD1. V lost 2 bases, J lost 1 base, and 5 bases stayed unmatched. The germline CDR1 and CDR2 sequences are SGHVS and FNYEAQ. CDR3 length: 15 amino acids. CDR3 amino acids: CASSLLGDSSYEQYF. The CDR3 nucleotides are TGTGCCAGCAGCTTACTAGGGGACAGTTCCTACGAGCAGTACTTC. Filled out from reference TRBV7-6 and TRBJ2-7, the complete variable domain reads GAGVSQSPRYKVTKRGQDVALRCDPISGHVSLYWYRQALGQGPEFLTYFNYEAQQDKSGLPNDRFSAERPEGSISTLTIQRTEQRDSAMYRCASSLLGDSSYEQYFGPGTRLTVT.

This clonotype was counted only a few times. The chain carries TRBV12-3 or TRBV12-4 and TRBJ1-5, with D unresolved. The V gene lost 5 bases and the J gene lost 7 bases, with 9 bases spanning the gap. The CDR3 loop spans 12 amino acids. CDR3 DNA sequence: TGTGCCAGCAGTCGAGATGGGCAGCCCCAGCATTTT. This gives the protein CASSRDGQPQHF.

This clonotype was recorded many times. CDR3 in amino acids: CASSSGLSTEAFF. The CDR3 nucleotides read TGTGCCAGCAGCTCCGGACTGAGCACTGAAGCTTTCTTT. The chain employs TRBV7-3 and TRBJ1-1; D gene unclear. The CDR3 runs to 13 residues. Germline loops: CDR1 SGHTA, CDR2 FQGTGA. Trimming removed 4 bases at V and 4 bases at J, with 10 bases between.

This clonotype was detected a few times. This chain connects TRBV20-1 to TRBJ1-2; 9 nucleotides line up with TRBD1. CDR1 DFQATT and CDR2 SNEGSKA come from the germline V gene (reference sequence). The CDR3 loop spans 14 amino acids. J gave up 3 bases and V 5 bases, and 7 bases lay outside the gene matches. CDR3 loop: CSAGTGRADYGYTF. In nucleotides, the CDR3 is TGCAGTGCTGGGACAGGGAGAGCGGACTATGGCTACACCTTC.

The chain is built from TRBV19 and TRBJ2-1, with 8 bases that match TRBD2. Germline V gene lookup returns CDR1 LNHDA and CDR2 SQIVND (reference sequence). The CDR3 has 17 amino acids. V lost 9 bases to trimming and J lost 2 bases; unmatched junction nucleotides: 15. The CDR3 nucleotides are TGTGCCAGCAAAGGGCCCGCGGGGGGAGGCGCCTACAATGAGCAGTTCTTC. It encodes CASKGPAGGGAYNEQFF.

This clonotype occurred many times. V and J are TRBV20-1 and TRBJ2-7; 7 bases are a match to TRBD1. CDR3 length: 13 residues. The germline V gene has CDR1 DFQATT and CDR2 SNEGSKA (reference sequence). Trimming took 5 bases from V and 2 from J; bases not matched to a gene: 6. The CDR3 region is CSAPGTATYEQYF. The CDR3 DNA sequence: TGCAGTGCTCCCGGGACAGCGACCTACGAGCAGTACTTC.

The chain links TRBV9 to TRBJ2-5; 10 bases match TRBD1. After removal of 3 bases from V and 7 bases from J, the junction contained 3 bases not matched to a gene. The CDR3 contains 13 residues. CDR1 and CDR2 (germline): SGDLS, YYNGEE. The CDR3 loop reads CASSGDRGWTQYF. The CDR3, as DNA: TGTGCCAGCAGCGGGGACAGGGGATGGACCCAGTACTTC.

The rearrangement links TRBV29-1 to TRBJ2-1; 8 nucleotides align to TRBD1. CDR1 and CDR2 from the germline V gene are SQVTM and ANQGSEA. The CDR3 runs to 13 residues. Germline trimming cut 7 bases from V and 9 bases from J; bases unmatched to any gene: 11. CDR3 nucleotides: TGCAGCGCCCGGACAGGGAACGCTGGTGAGCAGTTCTTC. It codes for CSARTGNAGEQFF.

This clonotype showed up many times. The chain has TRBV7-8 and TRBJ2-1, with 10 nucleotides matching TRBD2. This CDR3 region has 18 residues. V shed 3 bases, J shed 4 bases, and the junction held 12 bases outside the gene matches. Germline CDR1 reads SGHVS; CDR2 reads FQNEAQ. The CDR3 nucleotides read TGTGCCAGCAGCTTCCTACACCTAGCGGGAGTGGGGTACAATGAGCAGTTCTTC. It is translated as CASSFLHLAGVGYNEQFF.

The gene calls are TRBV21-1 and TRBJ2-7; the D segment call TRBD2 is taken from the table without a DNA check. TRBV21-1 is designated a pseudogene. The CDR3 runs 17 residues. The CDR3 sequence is CASSQRASGRNQCEQYF. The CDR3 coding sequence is TGTGCCAGCAGCCAGAGGGCTAGCGGGAGGAACCAGTGCGAGCAGTACTTC.

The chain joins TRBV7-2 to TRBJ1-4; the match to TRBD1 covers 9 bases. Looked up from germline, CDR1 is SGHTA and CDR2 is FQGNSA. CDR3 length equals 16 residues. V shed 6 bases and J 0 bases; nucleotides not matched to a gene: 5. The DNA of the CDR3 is TGTGCCAGCAGTAGACAGGGGGAGACAACTAATGAAAAACTGTTTTTT. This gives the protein CASSRQGETTNEKLFF.

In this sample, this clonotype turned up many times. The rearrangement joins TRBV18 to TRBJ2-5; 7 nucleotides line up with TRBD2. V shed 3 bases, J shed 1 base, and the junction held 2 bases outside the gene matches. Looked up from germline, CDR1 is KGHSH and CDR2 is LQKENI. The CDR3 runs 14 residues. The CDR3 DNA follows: TGTGCCAGCTCACCGGGGGGGTCCCAAGAGACCCAGTACTTC. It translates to CASSPGGSQETQYF.

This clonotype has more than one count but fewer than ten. This CDR3 is CASSYGDSNQPQHF. The CDR3 DNA follows: TGTGCCAGCAGTTATGGGGATAGCAATCAGCCCCAGCATTTT. This sequence joins TRBV6-6 and TRBJ1-5; D call uncertain. The germline V gene encodes CDR1 MNHNY and CDR2 SVGAGI (reference sequence). The V end was cut by 3 bases, the J end by 0 bases, with 6 bases between. The CDR3 extends over 14 amino acids.

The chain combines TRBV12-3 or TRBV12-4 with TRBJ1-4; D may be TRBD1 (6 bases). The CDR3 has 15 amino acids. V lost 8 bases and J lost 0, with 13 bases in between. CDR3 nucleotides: TGTGCCAGCGCCCCGGGGGCCCCAACTAATGAAAAACTGTTTTTT. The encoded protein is CASAPGAPTNEKLFF.

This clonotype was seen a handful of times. The CDR3 reads CASSLQLAGGANTGELFF. The CDR3, as DNA: TGTGCCAGCAGCTTACAACTAGCGGGAGGCGCGAACACCGGGGAGCTGTTTTTT. The chain links TRBV7-9 to TRBJ2-2; 12 bases are a match to TRBD2. The trim removed 2 bases at V and 0 bases at J, leaving 4 bases unmatched. CDR3 length: 18 amino acids. Germline V lookup: CDR1 SEHNR, CDR2 FQNEAQ (reference sequence).

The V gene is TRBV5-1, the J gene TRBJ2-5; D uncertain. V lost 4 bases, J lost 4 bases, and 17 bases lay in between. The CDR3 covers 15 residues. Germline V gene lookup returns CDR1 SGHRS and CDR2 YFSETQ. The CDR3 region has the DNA TGCGCCAGCAGCATCCTTCCCCGATCCGGAGAGACCCAGTACTTC. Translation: CASSILPRSGETQYF.